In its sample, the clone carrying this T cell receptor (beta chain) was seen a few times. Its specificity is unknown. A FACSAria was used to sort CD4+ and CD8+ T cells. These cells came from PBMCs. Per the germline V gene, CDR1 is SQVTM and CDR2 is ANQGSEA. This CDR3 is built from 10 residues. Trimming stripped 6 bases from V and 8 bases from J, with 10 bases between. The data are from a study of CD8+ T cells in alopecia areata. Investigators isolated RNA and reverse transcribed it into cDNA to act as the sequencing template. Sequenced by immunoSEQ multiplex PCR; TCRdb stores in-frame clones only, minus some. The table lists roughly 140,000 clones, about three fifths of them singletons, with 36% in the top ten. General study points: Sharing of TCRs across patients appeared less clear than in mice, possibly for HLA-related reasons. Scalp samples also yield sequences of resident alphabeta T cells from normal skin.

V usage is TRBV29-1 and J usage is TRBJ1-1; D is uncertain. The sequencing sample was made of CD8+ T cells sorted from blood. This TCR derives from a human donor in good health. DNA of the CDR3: TGCAGCGTCCACTTAGTCGAAGCTTTCTTT. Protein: CSVHLVEAFF.